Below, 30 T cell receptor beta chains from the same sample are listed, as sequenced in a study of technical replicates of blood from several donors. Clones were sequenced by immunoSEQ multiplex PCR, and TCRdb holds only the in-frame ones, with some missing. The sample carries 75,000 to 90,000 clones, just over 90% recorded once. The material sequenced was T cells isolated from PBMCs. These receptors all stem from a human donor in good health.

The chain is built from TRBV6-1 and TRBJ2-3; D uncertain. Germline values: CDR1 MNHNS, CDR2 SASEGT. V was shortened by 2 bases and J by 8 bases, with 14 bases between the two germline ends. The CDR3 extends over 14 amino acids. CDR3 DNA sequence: TGTGCCAGCAGTGAACCCGTTTTCGGCGGTACGCAGTATTTT. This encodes CASSEPVFGGTQYF.

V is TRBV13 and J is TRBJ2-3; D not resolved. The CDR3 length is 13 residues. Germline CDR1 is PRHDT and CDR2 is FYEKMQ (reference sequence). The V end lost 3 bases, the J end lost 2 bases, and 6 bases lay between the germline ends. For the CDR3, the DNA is TGTGCCAGCAGCTTTTTAGTCACAGATACGCAGTATTTT. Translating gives CASSFLVTDTQYF.

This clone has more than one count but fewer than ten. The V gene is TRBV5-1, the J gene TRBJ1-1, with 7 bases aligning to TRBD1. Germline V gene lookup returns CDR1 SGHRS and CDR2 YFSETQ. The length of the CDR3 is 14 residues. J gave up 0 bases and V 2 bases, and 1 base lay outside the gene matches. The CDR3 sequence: CASSFDRVNTEAFF. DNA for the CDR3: TGCGCCAGCAGCTTCGACAGGGTGAACACTGAAGCTTTCTTT.

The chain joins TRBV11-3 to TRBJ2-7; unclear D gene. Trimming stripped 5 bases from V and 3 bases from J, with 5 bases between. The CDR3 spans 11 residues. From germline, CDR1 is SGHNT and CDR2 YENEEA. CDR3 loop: CASSIVYEQYF. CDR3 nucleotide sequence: TGTGCCAGCAGCATCGTCTACGAGCAGTACTTC.

Written as DNA, the CDR3 is TGTGCCAGCAGCGCCTCCGGGGGAGTCAGGGATACGCAGTATTTT. Residues: CASSASGGVRDTQYF. This sequence joins TRBV9 and TRBJ2-3; weak D call: TRBD2 (6 bases). CDR1 and CDR2 from the germline V gene are SGDLS and YYNGEE. The CDR3 covers 15 residues. V lost 3 bases and J lost 6, with 17 bases in between.

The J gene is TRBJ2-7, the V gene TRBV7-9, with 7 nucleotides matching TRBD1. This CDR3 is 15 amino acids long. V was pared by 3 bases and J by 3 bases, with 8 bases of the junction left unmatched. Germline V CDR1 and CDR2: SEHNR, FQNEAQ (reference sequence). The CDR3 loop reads CASSFRAGGVYEQYF. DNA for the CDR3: TGTGCCAGCAGCTTCCGGGCAGGGGGAGTCTACGAGCAGTACTTC.

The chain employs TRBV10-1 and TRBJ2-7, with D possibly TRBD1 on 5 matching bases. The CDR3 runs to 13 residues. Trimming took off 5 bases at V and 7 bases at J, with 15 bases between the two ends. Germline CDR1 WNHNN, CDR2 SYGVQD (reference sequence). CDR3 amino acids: CASSYDSFGEQYF. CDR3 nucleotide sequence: TGCGCCAGCAGTTACGACAGTTTTGGGGAGCAGTACTTC.

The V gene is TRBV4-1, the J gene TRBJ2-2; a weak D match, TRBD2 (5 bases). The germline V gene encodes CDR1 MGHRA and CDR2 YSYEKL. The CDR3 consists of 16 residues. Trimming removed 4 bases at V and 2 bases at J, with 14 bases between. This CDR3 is CASSPQRGKNTGELFF. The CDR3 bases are TGCGCCAGCAGCCCCCAAAGAGGGAAAAACACCGGGGAGCTGTTTTTT.

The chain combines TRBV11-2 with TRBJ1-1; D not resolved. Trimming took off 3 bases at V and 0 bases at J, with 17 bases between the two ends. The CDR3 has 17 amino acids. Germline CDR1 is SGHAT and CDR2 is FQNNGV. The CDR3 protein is CASSLKRRPEMNTEAFF. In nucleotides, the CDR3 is TGTGCCAGCAGCTTGAAGAGGAGGCCCGAAATGAACACTGAAGCTTTCTTT.

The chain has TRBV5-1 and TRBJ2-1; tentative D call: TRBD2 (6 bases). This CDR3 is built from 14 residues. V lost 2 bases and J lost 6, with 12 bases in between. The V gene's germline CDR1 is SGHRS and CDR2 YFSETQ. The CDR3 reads CASSFRSEGNEQFF. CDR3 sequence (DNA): TGCGCCAGCAGCTTTAGGTCGGAGGGCAATGAGCAGTTCTTC.

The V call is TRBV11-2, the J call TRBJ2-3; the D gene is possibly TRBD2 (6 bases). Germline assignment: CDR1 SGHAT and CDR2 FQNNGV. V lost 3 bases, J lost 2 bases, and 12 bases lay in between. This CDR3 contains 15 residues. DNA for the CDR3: TGTGCCAGCAGCTTTAGGGGACTGAACACAGATACGCAGTATTTT. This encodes CASSFRGLNTDTQYF.

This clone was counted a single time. The CDR3 coding sequence is TGTGCCAGCAGCTTAAGACCCGACGGGGCAGGGACATCTGAAGCTTTCTTT. Amino acids: CASSLRPDGAGTSEAFF. The V gene is TRBV11-2, the J gene TRBJ1-1; the D gene is possibly TRBD1 (6 bases). The CDR3 runs to 17 residues. Trimming left V 2 bases short and J 6 bases short, with 22 bases between. Germline values: CDR1 SGHAT, CDR2 FQNNGV.

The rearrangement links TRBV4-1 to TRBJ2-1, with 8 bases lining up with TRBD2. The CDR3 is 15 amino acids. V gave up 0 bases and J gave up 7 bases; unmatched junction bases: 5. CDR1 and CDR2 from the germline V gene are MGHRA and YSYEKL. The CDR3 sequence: CASSQEGGGSNEQFF. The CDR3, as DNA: TGCGCCAGCAGCCAAGAAGGCGGGGGGTCGAATGAGCAGTTCTTC.

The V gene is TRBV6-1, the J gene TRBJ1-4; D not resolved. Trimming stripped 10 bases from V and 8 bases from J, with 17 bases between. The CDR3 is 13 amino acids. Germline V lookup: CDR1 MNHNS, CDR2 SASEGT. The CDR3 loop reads CAIAGELNEKLFF. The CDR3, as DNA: TGTGCCATTGCGGGCGAACTCAACGAAAAACTGTTTTTT.

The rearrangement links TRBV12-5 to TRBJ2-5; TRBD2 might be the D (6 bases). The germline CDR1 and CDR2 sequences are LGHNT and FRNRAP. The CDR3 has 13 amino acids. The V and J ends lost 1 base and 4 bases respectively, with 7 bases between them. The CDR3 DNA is TGTGCTAGTGGTTTGGGACTAGGAGAGACCCAGTACTTC. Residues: CASGLGLGETQYF.

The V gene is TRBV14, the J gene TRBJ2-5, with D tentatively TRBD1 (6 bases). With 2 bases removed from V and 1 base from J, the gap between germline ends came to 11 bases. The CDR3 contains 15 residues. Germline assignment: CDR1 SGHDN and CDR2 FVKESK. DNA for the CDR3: TGTGCCAGCAGCCAATGGAACAGGGTCCAAGAGACCCAGTACTTC. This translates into CASSQWNRVQETQYF. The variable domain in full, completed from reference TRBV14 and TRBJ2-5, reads EAGVTQFPSHSVIEKGQTVTLRCDPISGHDNLYWYRRVMGKEIKFLLHFVKESKQDESGMPNNRFLAERTGGTYSTLKVQPAELEDSGVYFCASSQWNRVQETQYFGPGTRLLVL.

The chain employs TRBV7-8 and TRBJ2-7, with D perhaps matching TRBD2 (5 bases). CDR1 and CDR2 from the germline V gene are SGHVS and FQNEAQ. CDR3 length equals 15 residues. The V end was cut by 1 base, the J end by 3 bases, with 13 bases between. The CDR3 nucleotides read TGTGCCAGCAGCTTAGACAGAGGGTACCTCTACGAGCAGTACTTC. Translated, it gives CASSLDRGYLYEQYF.

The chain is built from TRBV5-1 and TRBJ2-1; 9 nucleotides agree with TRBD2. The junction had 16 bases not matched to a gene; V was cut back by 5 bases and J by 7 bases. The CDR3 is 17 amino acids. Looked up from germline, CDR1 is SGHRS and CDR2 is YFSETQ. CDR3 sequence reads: CASRQLATSGSGNEQFF. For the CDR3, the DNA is TGCGCCAGCAGACAACTTGCGACTAGCGGCTCCGGGAATGAGCAGTTCTTC.

As DNA, the CDR3 is TGTGCCAGCAGCGAGAGACAGTACACCGGGGAGCTGTTTTTT. The encoded protein is CASSERQYTGELFF. This chain uses TRBV9 with TRBJ2-2; D is possibly TRBD1 (5 bases). Germline V gene data show CDR1 as SGDLS and CDR2 as YYNGEE. CDR3 length: 14 residues. V was cut by 3 bases and J by 3 bases, with 9 bases left in between.

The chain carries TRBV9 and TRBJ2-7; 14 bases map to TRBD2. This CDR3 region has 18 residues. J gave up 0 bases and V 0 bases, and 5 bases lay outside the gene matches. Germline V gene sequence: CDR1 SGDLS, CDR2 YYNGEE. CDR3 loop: CASSVGLAGGTDSYEQYF. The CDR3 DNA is TGTGCCAGCAGCGTAGGACTAGCGGGAGGGACCGACTCCTACGAGCAGTACTTC.

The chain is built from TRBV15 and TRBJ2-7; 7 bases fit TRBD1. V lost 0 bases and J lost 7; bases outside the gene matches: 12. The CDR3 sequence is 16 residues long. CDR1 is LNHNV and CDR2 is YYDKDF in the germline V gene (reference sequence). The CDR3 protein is CATSRDNPGQFGEQYF. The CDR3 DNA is TGTGCCACCAGCAGAGATAACCCGGGACAGTTCGGAGAGCAGTACTTC.

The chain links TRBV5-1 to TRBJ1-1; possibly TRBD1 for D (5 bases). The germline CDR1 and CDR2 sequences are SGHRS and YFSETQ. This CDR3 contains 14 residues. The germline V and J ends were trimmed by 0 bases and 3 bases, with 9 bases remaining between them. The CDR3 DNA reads TGCGCCAGCAGCTTGGCGGGCAGGGACACTGAAGCTTTCTTT. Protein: CASSLAGRDTEAFF.

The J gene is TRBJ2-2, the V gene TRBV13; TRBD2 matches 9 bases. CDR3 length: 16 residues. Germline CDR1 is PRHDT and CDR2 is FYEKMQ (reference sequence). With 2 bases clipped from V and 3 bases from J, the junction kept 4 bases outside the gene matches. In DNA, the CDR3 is TGTGCCAGCAGCTTAATCGCGGGAGGGTACACCGGGGAGCTGTTTTTT. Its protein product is CASSLIAGGYTGELFF. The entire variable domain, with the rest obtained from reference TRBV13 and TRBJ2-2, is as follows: AAGVIQSPRHLIKEKRETATLKCYPIPRHDTVYWYQQGPGQDPQFLISFYEKMQSDKGSIPDRFSAQQFSDYHSELNMSSLELGDSALYFCASSLIAGGYTGELFFGEGSRLTVL.

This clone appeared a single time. The CDR3 is CASSPGTGRKLFF. The CDR3 nucleotides are TGTGCCAGCAGCCCTGGGACAGGTAGAAAACTGTTTTTT. V and J are TRBV7-9 and TRBJ1-4, with 8 positions matching TRBD1. The germline V gene has CDR1 SEHNR and CDR2 FQNEAQ (reference sequence). V gave up 5 bases and J gave up 10 bases; unmatched junction bases: 6. CDR3 length: 13 amino acids.

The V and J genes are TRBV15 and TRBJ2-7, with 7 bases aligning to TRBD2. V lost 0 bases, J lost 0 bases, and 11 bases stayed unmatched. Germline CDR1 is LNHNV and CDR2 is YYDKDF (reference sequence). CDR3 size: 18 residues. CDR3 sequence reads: CATSRDRSLAGRSYEQYF. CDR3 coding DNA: TGTGCCACCAGCAGAGATCGAAGTTTAGCGGGCCGCTCCTACGAGCAGTACTTC.

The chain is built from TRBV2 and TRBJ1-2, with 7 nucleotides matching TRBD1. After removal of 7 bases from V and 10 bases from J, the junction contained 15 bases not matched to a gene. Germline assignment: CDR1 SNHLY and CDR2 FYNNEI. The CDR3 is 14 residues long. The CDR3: CASKAGGTLVNYTF. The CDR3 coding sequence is TGTGCCAGCAAGGCAGGGGGGACCCTGGTGAACTACACCTTC.

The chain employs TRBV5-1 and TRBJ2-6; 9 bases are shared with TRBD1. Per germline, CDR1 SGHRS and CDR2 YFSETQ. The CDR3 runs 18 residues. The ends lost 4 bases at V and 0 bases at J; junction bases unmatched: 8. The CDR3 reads CASSQSTGGRSGANVLTF. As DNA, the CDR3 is TGCGCCAGCAGCCAAAGCACAGGGGGCCGCTCTGGGGCCAACGTCCTGACTTTC. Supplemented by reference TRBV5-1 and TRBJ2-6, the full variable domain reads KAGVTQTPRYLIKTRGQQVTLSCSPISGHRSVSWYQQTPGQGLQFLFEYFSETQRNKGNFPGRFSGRQFSNSRSEMNVSTLELGDSALYLCASSQSTGGRSGANVLTFGAGSRLTVL.

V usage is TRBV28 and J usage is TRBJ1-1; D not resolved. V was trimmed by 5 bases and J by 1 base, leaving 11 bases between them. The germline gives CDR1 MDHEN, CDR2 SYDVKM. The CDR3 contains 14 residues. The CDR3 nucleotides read TGTGCCAGCAGTCGTCGGGGTACGAACACTGAAGCTTTCTTT. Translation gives CASSRRGTNTEAFF.

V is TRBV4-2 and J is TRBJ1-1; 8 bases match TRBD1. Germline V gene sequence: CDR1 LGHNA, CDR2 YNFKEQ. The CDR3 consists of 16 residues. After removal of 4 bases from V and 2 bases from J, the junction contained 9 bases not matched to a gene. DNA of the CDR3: TGTGCCAGCAGCCGAGAGGGACAGGCCCAAAACACTGAAGCTTTCTTT. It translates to CASSREGQAQNTEAFF.

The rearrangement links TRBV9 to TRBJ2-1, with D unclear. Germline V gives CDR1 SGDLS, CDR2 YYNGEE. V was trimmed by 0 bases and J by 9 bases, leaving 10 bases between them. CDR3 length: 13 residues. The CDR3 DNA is TGTGCCAGCAGCGTAGGGCAAGTCAGTGAGCAGTTCTTC. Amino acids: CASSVGQVSEQFF.